One and the same sample provided the 4 T cell receptor beta chains below, sequenced in a study of T-cell memory formation after mild COVID-19. Using its own MiXCR run on the 5' RACE reads, TCRdb lists one record per CDR3 protein. The sample contains hundreds of thousands of distinct CDR3 sequences, approximately 16% of which appear only once. Sequencing input: PBMCs or a T cell subset sorted from them (not recorded which). These receptors were taken from a man between 18 and 35 years old who had mild COVID-19 (a few samples of this study predate the infection). Cell type and time point are not known.

The J gene is TRBJ2-5, the V gene TRBV7-8, with 13 positions matching TRBD2. Germline loops: CDR1 SGHVS, CDR2 FQNEAQ. The CDR3 sequence is 15 residues long. The junction had 6 bases not matched to a gene; V was cut back by 6 bases and J by 5 bases. CDR3 nucleotide sequence: TGTGCCAGCAGGCCCACTAGCGGGGGGGGTGAGACCCAGTACTTC. Its protein product is CASRPTSGGGETQYF.

The chain links TRBV7-9 to TRBJ2-2; D ambiguous. Deletions cut 0 bases from V and 4 bases from J, with 18 bases between. Germline lookup yields CDR1 SEHNR and CDR2 FQNEAQ (reference sequence). This CDR3 has 18 amino acids. The DNA for the CDR3 is TGTGCCAGCAGCTTAGCGGGCGCTGCCAGAGGATTCACCGGGGAGCTGTTTTTT. Its protein product is CASSLAGAARGFTGELFF.

The chain uses TRBV6-6 and TRBJ2-3; no reliable D call. The CDR3 contains 12 residues. Germline-derived CDR1 and CDR2 are MNHNY and SVGAGI (reference sequence). The V gene lost 5 bases and the J gene lost 6 bases, with 9 bases spanning the gap. This CDR3 reads CASSQTADTQYF. CDR3 nucleotide sequence: TGTGCCAGCAGTCAGACCGCGGATACGCAGTATTTT.

This clonotype was seen more than once but under ten times. This chain uses TRBV6-6 with TRBJ1-1; tentative D call: TRBD1 (5 bases). This CDR3 has 15 amino acids. Germline-derived CDR1 and CDR2 are MNHNY and SVGAGI (reference sequence). V lost 0 bases and J lost 5, with 13 bases in between. DNA of the CDR3: TGTGCCAGCAGTTACTCCGGGGGGGGAGGTACTGAAGCTTTCTTT. The encoded protein is CASSYSGGGGTEAFF.